This T cell receptor (beta chain) originates from a study of blood T cell repertoires in COVID-19. Here immunoSEQ multiplex PCR was the method, and the copy in TCRdb shows in-frame clones only, minus some. The data hold fewer than 110,000 clones, with around nine tenths observed a single time. The receptor comes from a woman aged 25-40 years with acute or convalescent COVID-19. The sample taken for sequencing was peripheral blood.

This CDR3 is CASSFGTSDNEQFF. The CDR3 DNA sequence: TGTGCCAGCAGCTTTGGGACTAGCGACAATGAGCAGTTCTTC. The chain has TRBV7-3 and TRBJ2-1; 10 positions agree with TRBD2. With V trimmed by 3 bases and J by 5 bases, 1 base remained unmatched. The CDR3 totals 14 residues. Germline V gene lookup returns CDR1 SGHTA and CDR2 FQGTGA.